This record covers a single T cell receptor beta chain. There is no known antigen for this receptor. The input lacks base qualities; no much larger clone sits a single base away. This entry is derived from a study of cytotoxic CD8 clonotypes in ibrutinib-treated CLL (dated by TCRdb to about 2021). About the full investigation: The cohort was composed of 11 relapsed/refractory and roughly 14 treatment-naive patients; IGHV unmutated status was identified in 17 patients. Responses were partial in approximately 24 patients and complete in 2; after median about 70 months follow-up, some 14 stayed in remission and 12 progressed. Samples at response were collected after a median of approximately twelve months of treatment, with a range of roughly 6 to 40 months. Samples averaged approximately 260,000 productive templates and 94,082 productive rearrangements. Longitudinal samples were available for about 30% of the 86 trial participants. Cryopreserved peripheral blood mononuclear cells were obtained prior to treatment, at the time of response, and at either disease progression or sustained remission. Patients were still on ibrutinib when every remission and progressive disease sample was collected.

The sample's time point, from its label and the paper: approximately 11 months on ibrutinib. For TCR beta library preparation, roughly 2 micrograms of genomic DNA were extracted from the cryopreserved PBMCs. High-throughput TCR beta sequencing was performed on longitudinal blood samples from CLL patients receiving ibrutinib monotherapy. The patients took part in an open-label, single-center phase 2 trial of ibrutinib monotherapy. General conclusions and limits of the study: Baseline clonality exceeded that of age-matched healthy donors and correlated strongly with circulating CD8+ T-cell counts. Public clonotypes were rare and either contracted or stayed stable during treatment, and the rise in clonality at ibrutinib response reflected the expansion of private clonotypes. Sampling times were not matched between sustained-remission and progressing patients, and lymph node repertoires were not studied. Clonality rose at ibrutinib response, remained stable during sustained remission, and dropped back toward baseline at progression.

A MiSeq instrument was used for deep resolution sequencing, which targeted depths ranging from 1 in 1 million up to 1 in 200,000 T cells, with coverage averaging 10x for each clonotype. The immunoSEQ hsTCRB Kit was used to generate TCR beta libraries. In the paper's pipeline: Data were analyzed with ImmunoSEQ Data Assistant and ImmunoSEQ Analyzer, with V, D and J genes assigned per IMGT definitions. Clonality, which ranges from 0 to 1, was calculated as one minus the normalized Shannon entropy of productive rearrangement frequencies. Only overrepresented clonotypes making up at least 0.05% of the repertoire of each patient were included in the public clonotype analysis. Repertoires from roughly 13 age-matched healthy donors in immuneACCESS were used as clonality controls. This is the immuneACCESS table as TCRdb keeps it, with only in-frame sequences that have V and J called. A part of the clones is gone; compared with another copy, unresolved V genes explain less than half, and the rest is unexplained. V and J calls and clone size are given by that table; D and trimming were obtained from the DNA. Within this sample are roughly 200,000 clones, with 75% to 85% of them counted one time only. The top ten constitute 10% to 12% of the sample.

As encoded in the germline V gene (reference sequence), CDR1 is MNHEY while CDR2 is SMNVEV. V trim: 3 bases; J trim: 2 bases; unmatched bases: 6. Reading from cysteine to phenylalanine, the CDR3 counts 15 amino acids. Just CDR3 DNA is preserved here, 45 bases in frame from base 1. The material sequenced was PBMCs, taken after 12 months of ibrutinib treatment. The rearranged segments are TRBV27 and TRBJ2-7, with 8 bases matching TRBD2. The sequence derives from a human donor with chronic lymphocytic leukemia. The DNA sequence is TGTGCCAGCAGTTTGTCGACTAGCGCAACCTACGAGCAGTACTTC. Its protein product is CASSLSTSATYEQYF.